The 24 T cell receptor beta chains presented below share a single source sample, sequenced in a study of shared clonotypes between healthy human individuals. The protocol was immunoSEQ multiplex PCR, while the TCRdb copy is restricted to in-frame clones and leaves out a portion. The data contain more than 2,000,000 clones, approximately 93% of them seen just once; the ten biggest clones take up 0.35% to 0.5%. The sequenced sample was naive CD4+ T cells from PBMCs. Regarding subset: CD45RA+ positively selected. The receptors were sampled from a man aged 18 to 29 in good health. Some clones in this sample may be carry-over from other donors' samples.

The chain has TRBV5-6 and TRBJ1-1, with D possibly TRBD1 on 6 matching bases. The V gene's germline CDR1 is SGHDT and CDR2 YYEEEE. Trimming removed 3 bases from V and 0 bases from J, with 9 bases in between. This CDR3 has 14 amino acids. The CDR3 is CASSSRQVNTEAFF. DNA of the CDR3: TGTGCCAGCAGCTCTAGACAGGTGAACACTGAAGCTTTCTTT.

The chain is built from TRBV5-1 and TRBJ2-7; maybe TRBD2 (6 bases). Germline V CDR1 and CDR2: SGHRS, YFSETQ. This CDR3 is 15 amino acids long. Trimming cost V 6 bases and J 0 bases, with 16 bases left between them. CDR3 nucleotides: TGCGCCAGCACGGGTCACCGGGACTTCTCCTACGAGCAGTACTTC. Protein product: CASTGHRDFSYEQYF.

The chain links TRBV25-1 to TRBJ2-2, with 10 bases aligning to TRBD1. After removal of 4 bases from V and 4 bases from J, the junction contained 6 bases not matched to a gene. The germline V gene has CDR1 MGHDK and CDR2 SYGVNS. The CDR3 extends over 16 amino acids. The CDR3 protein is CASSGTGGGTTGELFF. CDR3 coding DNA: TGTGCCAGCAGTGGGACAGGGGGGGGCACCACCGGGGAGCTGTTTTTT.

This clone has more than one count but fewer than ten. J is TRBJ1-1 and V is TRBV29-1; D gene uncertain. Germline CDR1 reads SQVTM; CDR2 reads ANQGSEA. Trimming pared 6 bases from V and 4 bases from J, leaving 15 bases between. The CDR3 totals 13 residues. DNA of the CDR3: TGCAGCGTCTATTATCCGGCGACCACTGAAGCTTTCTTT. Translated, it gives CSVYYPATTEAFF.

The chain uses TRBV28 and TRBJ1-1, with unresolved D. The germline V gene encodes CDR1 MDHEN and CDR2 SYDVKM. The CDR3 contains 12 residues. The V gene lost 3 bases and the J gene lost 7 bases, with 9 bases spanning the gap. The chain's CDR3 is CASSLAGVEAFF. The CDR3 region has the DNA TGTGCCAGCAGTTTGGCGGGAGTTGAAGCTTTCTTT.

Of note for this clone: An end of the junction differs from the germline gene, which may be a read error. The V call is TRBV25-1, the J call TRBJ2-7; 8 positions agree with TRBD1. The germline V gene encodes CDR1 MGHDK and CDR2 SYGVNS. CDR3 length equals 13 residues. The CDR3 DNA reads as TGTGCCAGCAGTGAATATAGGGCGGGACAGGTGCTTTTC. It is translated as CASSEYRAGQVLF.

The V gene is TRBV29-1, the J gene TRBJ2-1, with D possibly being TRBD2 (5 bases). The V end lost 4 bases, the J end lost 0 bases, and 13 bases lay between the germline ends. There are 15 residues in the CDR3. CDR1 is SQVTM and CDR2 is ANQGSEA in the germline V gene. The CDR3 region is CSVAMAGLSYNEQFF. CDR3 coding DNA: TGCAGCGTTGCGATGGCGGGTCTCTCCTACAATGAGCAGTTCTTC.

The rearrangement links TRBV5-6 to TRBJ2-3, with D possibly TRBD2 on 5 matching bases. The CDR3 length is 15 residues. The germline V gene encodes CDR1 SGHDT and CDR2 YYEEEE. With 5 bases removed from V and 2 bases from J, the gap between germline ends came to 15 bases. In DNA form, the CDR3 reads TGTGCCAGCAGATTAGCGAACTATTACACAGATACGCAGTATTTT. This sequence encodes CASRLANYYTDTQYF.

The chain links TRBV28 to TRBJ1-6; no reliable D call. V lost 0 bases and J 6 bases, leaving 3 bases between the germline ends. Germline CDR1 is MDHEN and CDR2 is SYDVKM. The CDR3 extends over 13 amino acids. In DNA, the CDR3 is TGTGCCAGCAGTTTATGGACTAATTCACCCCTCCACTTT. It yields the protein CASSLWTNSPLHF.

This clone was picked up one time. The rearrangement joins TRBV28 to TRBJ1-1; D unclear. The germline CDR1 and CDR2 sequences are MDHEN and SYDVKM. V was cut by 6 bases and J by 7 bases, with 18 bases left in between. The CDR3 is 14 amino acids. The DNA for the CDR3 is TGTGCCAGCAGCTCACCCCCCTGGCGTGGTGAAGCTTTCTTT. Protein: CASSSPPWRGEAFF.

CDR3 amino acids: CASRRVSYEQYF. CDR3 DNA: TGCGCCAGCAGGAGGGTTTCCTACGAGCAGTACTTC. The chain links TRBV5-1 to TRBJ2-7, with D possibly TRBD2 on 5 matching bases. Trimming removed 5 bases at V and 1 base at J, with 7 bases between. This CDR3 is 12 amino acids long. Germline assignment: CDR1 SGHRS and CDR2 YFSETQ.

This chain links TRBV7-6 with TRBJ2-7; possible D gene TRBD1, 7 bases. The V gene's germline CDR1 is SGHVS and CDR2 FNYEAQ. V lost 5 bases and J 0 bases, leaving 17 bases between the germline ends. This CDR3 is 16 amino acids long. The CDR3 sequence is CASSREGGQTSYEQYF. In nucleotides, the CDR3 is TGTGCCAGCAGCCGTGAGGGGGGACAGACCTCCTACGAGCAGTACTTC. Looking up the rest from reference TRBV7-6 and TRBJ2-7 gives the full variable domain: GAGVSQSPRYKVTKRGQDVALRCDPISGHVSLYWYRQALGQGPEFLTYFNYEAQQDKSGLPNDRFSAERPEGSISTLTIQRTEQRDSAMYRCASSREGGQTSYEQYFGPGTRLTVT.

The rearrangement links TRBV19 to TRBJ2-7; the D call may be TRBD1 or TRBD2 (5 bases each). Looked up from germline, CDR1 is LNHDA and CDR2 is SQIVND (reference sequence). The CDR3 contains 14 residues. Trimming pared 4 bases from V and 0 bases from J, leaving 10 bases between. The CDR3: CASSRTRGSYEQYF. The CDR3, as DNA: TGTGCCAGTAGTAGGACGAGGGGCTCCTACGAGCAGTACTTC.

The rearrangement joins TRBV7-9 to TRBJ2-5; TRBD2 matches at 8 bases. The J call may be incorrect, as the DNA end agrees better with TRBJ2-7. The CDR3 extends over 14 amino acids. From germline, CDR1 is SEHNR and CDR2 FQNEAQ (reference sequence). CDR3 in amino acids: CASSVAGGHYEQYF. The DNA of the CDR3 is TGTGCCAGCAGCGTTGCGGGAGGCCACTACGAGCAGTACTTC.

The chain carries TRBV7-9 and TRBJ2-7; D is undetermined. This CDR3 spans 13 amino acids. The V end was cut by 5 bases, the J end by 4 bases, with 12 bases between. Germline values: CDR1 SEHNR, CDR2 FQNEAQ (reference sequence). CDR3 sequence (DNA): TGTGCCAGCAGCCAAACCCTACCATACGAGCAGTACTTC. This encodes CASSQTLPYEQYF. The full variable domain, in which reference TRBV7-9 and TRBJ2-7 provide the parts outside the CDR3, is DTGVSQNPRHKITKRGQNVTFRCDPISEHNRLYWYRQTLGQGPEFLTYFQNEAQLEKSRLLSDRFSAERPKGSFSTLEIQRTEQGDSAMYLCASSQTLPYEQYFGPGTRLTVT.

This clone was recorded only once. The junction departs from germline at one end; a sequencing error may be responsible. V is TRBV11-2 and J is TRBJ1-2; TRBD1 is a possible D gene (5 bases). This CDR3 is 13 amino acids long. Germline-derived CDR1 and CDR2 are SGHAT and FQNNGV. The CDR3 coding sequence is TGTGCCAGCAGTTCCGACGGGACCTATGTCTACACCTTC. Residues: CASSSDGTYVYTF. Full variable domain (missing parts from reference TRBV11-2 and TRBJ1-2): EAGVAQSPRYKIIEKRQSVAFWCNPISGHATLYWYQQILGQGPKLLIQFQNNGVVDDSQLPKDRFSAERLKGVDSTLKIQPAKLEDSAVYLCASSSDGTYVYTFGSGTRLTVV.

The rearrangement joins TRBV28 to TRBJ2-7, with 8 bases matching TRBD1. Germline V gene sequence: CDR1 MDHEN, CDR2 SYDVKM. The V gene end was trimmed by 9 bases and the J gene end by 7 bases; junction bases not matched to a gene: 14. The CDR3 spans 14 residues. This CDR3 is CASTRAGGLLEQYF. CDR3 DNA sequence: TGTGCCAGTACGAGGGCAGGGGGCCTTTTGGAGCAGTACTTC. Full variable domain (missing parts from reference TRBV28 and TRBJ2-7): DVKVTQSSRYLVKRTGEKVFLECVQDMDHENMFWYRQDPGLGLRLIYFSYDVKMKEKGDIPEGYSVSREKKERFSLILESASTNQTSMYLCASTRAGGLLEQYFGPGTRLTVT.

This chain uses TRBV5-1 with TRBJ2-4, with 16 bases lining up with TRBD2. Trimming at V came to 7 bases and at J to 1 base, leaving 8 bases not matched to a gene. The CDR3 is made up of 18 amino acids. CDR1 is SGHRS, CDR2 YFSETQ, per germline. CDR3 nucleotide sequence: TGCGCCAGCCGCGGGGGACTAGCGGGAGGGCCGGCCAAAAACATTCAGTACTTC. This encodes CASRGGLAGGPAKNIQYF.

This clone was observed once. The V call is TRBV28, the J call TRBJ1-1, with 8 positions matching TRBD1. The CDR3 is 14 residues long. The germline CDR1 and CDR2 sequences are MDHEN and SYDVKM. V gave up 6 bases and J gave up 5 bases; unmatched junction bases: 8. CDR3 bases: TGTGCCAGCAGGGTCGCAGGGGGCATAACTGAAGCTTTCTTT. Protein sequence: CASRVAGGITEAFF. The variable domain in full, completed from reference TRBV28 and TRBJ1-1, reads DVKVTQSSRYLVKRTGEKVFLECVQDMDHENMFWYRQDPGLGLRLIYFSYDVKMKEKGDIPEGYSVSREKKERFSLILESASTNQTSMYLCASRVAGGITEAFFGQGTRLTVV.

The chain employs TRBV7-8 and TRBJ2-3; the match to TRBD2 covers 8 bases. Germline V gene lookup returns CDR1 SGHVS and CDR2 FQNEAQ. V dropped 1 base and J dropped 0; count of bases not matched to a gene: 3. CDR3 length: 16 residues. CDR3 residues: CASSLELAASTDTQYF. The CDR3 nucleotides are TGTGCCAGCAGCTTAGAACTAGCGGCTAGCACAGATACGCAGTATTTT.

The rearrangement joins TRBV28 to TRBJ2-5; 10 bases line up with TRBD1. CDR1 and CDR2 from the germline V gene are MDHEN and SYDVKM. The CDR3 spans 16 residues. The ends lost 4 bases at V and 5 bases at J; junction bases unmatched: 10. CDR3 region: CASSSVGTGVWETQYF. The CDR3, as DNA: TGTGCCAGCAGTTCCGTCGGGACAGGGGTGTGGGAGACCCAGTACTTC.

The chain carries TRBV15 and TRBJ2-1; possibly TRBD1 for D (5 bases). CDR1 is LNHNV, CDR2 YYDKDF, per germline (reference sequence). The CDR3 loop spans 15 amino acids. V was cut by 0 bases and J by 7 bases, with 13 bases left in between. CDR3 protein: CATSRDPRVGNEQFF. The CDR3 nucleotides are TGTGCCACCAGCAGAGATCCCAGGGTGGGGAATGAGCAGTTCTTC.

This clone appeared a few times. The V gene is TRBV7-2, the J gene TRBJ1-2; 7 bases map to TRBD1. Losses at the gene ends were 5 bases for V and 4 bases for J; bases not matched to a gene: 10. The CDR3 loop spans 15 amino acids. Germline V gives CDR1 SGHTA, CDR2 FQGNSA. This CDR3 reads CASSLDRAFPYGYTF. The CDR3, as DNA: TGTGCCAGCAGCCTAGACAGGGCCTTCCCCTATGGCTACACCTTC. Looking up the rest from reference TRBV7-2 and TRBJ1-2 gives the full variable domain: GAGVSQSPSNKVTEKGKDVELRCDPISGHTALYWYRQSLGQGLEFLIYFQGNSAPDKSGLPSDRFSAERTGGSVSTLTIQRTQQEDSAVYLCASSLDRAFPYGYTFGSGTRLTVV.

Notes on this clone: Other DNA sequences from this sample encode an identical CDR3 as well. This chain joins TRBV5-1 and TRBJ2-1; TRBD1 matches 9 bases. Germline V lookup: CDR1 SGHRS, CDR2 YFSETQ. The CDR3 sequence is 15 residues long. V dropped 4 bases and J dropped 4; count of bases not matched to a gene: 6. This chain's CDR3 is CASSTGQGSYNEQFF. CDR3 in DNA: TGCGCCAGCAGCACCGGACAGGGGTCATACAATGAGCAGTTCTTC.